A single sample is the source of the 30 T cell receptor beta chains below, sequenced in a study of cytomegalovirus exposure and HLA in healthy donors. 13 Jbeta primers and 60 Vbeta primers were used for the PCR. Assay used: immunoSEQ multiplex PCR; TCRdb lists only in-frame clones, some missing. This table has about 120,000 clones, around 70% appearing once. The source material was PBMCs. All receptors come from a woman in her forties in good health and CMV-seropositive.

The sample holds a few counts of this clone. The rearrangement joins TRBV19 to TRBJ2-5; 9 nucleotides align to TRBD1. The CDR3 length is 12 residues. Germline loops: CDR1 LNHDA, CDR2 SQIVND (reference sequence). The V segment lost 6 bases and the J segment 9 bases; nucleotides outside the gene matches: 5. The CDR3 loop reads CASSGTGRSQYF. The CDR3 DNA reads TGTGCCAGTAGCGGGACAGGGCGATCCCAGTACTTC.

The J gene is TRBJ1-1, the V gene TRBV9, with D unresolved. The CDR3 totals 13 residues. The V gene lost 3 bases and the J gene lost 3 bases, with 9 bases spanning the gap. Germline V lookup: CDR1 SGDLS, CDR2 YYNGEE. The CDR3, as DNA: TGTGCCAGCAGCGCAACACCTGACACTGAAGCTTTCTTT. Its translation is CASSATPDTEAFF.

This sequence joins TRBV5-5 and TRBJ1-1; TRBD1 aligns across 8 bases. V lost 5 bases to trimming and J lost 6 bases; unmatched junction nucleotides: 9. The germline gives CDR1 SGHKS, CDR2 YYEKEE (reference sequence). This CDR3 has 14 residues. CDR3 in DNA: TGTGCCAGCAGGCTACAGGGGGGGATGGCTGAAGCTTTCTTT. Translation gives CASRLQGGMAEAFF. Together with reference TRBV5-5 and TRBJ1-1, the CDR3 gives the full variable domain: DAGVTQSPTHLIKTRGQQVTLRCSPISGHKSVSWYQQVLGQGPQFIFQYYEKEERGRGNFPDRFSARQFPNYSSELNVNALLLGDSALYLCASRLQGGMAEAFFGQGTRLTVV.

The V call is TRBV6-1, the J call TRBJ2-7; 7 bases are a match to TRBD1. There are 14 residues in the CDR3. J gave up 6 bases and V 7 bases, and 12 bases lay outside the gene matches. Germline V lookup: CDR1 MNHNS, CDR2 SASEGT. In DNA, the CDR3 is TGTGCCAGCATTCCAACAGGGGTGACTGCCGAGCAGTACTTC. It encodes CASIPTGVTAEQYF.

The genes are TRBV4-3 and TRBJ1-5; 9 nucleotides agree with TRBD1. Germline V gene lookup returns CDR1 LGHNA and CDR2 YSLEER. CDR3 length: 15 residues. V dropped 0 bases and J dropped 7; count of bases not matched to a gene: 4. CDR3 bases: TGCGCCAGCAGCCAAGATGTTACAGGGGGCCAGCCCCAGCATTTT. It specifies CASSQDVTGGQPQHF.

The sample holds a few counts of this clone. V gene TRBV10-1 combines with J gene TRBJ2-7, with TRBD2 matching over 15 bases. Unmatched junction bases numbered 10, after V lost 6 bases and J lost 4 bases. The CDR3 runs 17 residues. Germline V lookup: CDR1 WNHNN, CDR2 SYGVQD (reference sequence). The CDR3 nucleotides are TGCGCCAGCAGCCGGACTAGCGGGGGGGCCGTCGAATACGAGCAGTACTTC. This codes for CASSRTSGGAVEYEQYF.

The chain recombines TRBV6-1 with TRBJ2-7; a possible D gene is TRBD1 (6 bases). V lost 11 bases, J lost 0 bases, and 17 bases lay in between. In germline, CDR1 is MNHNS, CDR2 SASEGT. This CDR3 has 14 amino acids. The CDR3 sequence is CAGQTDPLSYEQYF. The CDR3 region has the DNA TGTGCCGGACAGACCGACCCTCTCTCCTACGAGCAGTACTTC.

On this clone: The germline gene is not matched at one end of the junction; a read error may be the cause. V gene TRBV2 combines with J gene TRBJ2-1; the match to TRBD2 covers 9 bases. CDR1 and CDR2 (germline): SNHLY, FYNNEI. The CDR3 contains 14 residues. The CDR3 DNA sequence: TGTGCCAGCAGTGAAGCGCTGAGTTGGGGACTAGCCCTCTTC. Translating it yields CASSEALSWGLALF.

This chain links TRBV7-6 with TRBJ2-2; tentative D call: TRBD1 (5 bases). CDR3 size: 14 residues. CDR1 SGHVS and CDR2 FNYEAQ come from the germline V gene. V lost 0 bases to trimming and J lost 8 bases, with 10 bases between them. The CDR3 loop reads CASSLARGPGELFF. CDR3 DNA: TGTGCCAGCAGCTTAGCTAGGGGCCCGGGGGAGCTGTTTTTT.

The chain joins TRBV7-6 to TRBJ2-2; 9 positions match TRBD1. Germline V gene data show CDR1 as SGHVS and CDR2 as FNYEAQ. This CDR3 region has 18 residues. V lost 3 bases to trimming and J lost 2 bases; unmatched junction nucleotides: 10. The CDR3 is CASSFSPGQGINTGELFF. The DNA of the CDR3 is TGTGCCAGCAGCTTTAGCCCGGGACAGGGAATCAACACCGGGGAGCTGTTTTTT.

This clone was counted a single time. The V gene is TRBV7-9, the J gene TRBJ2-1; 10 bases are shared with TRBD1. This CDR3 spans 15 amino acids. The junction had 9 bases not matched to a gene; V was cut back by 5 bases and J by 8 bases. Germline CDR1 is SEHNR and CDR2 is FQNEAQ (reference sequence). The CDR3 region is CASSPRTGGIDEQFF. In DNA, the CDR3 is TGTGCCAGCAGCCCGAGGACAGGGGGTATCGATGAGCAGTTCTTC.

The rearrangement joins TRBV5-4 to TRBJ2-3; 9 bases match TRBD1. This CDR3 spans 16 amino acids. The junction had 9 bases not matched to a gene; V was cut back by 7 bases and J by 0 bases. The V gene's germline CDR1 is SGHNT and CDR2 YYREEE (reference sequence). The CDR3 is CASRDRATASTDTQYF. The DNA of the CDR3 is TGTGCCAGCCGGGACAGGGCCACAGCTAGCACAGATACGCAGTATTTT.

The rearrangement joins TRBV11-1 to TRBJ1-1; D gene unclear. Looked up from germline, CDR1 is SGHAT and CDR2 is FQDESV (reference sequence). The V end lost 5 bases, the J end lost 1 base, and 8 bases lay between the germline ends. The CDR3 is made up of 13 amino acids. The CDR3 DNA reads TGTGCCAGCAGCCTAAGATGGAACACTGAAGCTTTCTTT. Protein product: CASSLRWNTEAFF.

The V gene is TRBV7-9, the J gene TRBJ2-7, with D perhaps TRBD2 (5 bases). V lost 4 bases and J 3 bases, leaving 13 bases between the germline ends. Germline V gene data show CDR1 as SEHNR and CDR2 as FQNEAQ (reference sequence). The CDR3 is 14 amino acids. The CDR3 reads CASSSLAGVYEQYF. CDR3 DNA sequence: TGTGCCAGCAGCTCCCTCGCGGGCGTCTACGAGCAGTACTTC. The variable domain in full, completed from reference TRBV7-9 and TRBJ2-7, reads DTGVSQNPRHKITKRGQNVTFRCDPISEHNRLYWYRQTLGQGPEFLTYFQNEAQLEKSRLLSDRFSAERPKGSFSTLEIQRTEQGDSAMYLCASSSLAGVYEQYFGPGTRLTVT.

V usage is TRBV2 and J usage is TRBJ1-2; no clear D gene. The CDR3 extends over 14 amino acids. V was shortened by 3 bases and J by 8 bases, with 16 bases between the two germline ends. Per germline, CDR1 SNHLY and CDR2 FYNNEI. Here the CDR3 reads CASSDLRRMEGYTF. DNA of the CDR3: TGTGCCAGCAGTGATCTCCGCAGAATGGAGGGCTACACCTTC.

V and J are TRBV19 and TRBJ1-6; possible D gene TRBD1, 5 bases. Trimming cost V 4 bases and J 15 bases, with 10 bases left between them. Germline CDR1 and CDR2: LNHDA and SQIVND (reference sequence). The CDR3 length is 11 residues. The CDR3 region has the DNA TGTGCCAGTAGTACCAACGGACACCTCCACTTT. Amino acids: CASSTNGHLHF.

This clone was seen just once. The identical CDR3 is also encoded by other nucleotide sequences in the sample. The rearrangement joins TRBV7-2 to TRBJ1-2; perhaps TRBD1 as D (6 bases). This CDR3 has 13 residues. Trimming took off 4 bases at V and 2 bases at J, with 8 bases between the two ends. Germline V gene lookup returns CDR1 SGHTA and CDR2 FQGNSA. The CDR3 here is CASSSGQNYGYTF. The CDR3 DNA follows: TGTGCCAGCAGCTCCGGACAGAACTATGGCTACACCTTC. The complete variable domain, with remaining parts taken from reference TRBV7-2 and TRBJ1-2, reads GAGVSQSPSNKVTEKGKDVELRCDPISGHTALYWYRQSLGQGLEFLIYFQGNSAPDKSGLPSDRFSAERTGGSVSTLTIQRTQQEDSAVYLCASSSGQNYGYTFGSGTRLTVV.

The V gene is TRBV5-1, the J gene TRBJ1-4; D gene uncertain. This CDR3 has 13 amino acids. Trimming left V 0 bases short and J 10 bases short, with 10 bases between. Germline lookup yields CDR1 SGHRS and CDR2 YFSETQ. The CDR3 loop reads CASSLDSLGKLFF. Here the CDR3 DNA reads TGCGCCAGCAGCTTGGACAGCCTTGGAAAACTGTTTTTT.

The genes are TRBV29-1 and TRBJ2-3; D is ambiguous. V lost 5 bases and J 3 bases, leaving 6 bases between the germline ends. Germline CDR1 SQVTM, CDR2 ANQGSEA. This CDR3 has 11 residues. CDR3 DNA sequence: TGCAGCGTTCTATATACAGATACGCAGTATTTT. Amino acids: CSVLYTDTQYF.

The chain joins TRBV6-5 to TRBJ1-2; maybe TRBD1 (5 bases). V lost 4 bases and J lost 4, with 10 bases in between. The CDR3 loop spans 13 amino acids. Per germline, CDR1 MNHEY and CDR2 SVGAGI. CDR3 sequence (DNA): TGTGCCAGCAGTTTGACAGCGATCTATGGCTACACCTTC. Its protein product is CASSLTAIYGYTF.

The chain has TRBV19 and TRBJ1-2; no definite D call. Deletions cut 6 bases from V and 3 bases from J, with 14 bases between. This CDR3 has 14 amino acids. Germline lookup yields CDR1 LNHDA and CDR2 SQIVND (reference sequence). The CDR3 DNA reads as TGTGCCAGTAGGGGCACCGGAGGAGACTATGGCTACACCTTC. Its protein is CASRGTGGDYGYTF. The entire variable domain, with the rest obtained from reference TRBV19 and TRBJ1-2, is as follows: DGGITQSPKYLFRKEGQNVTLSCEQNLNHDAMYWYRQDPGQGLRLIYYSQIVNDFQKGDIAEGYSVSREKKESFPLTVTSAQKNPTAFYLCASRGTGGDYGYTFGSGTRLTVV.

J is TRBJ1-2 and V is TRBV27, with TRBD1 matching over 8 bases. The CDR3 runs 14 residues. After removal of 4 bases from V and 5 bases from J, the junction contained 6 bases not matched to a gene. CDR1 and CDR2 from the germline V gene are MNHEY and SMNVEV (reference sequence). CDR3 bases: TGTGCCAGCAGTTCAGGACAGGGTCGGTATGGCTACACCTTC. Amino acid sequence: CASSSGQGRYGYTF.

This clone was observed once. The chain recombines TRBV9 with TRBJ1-1; TRBD1 agrees at 8 bases. This CDR3 region has 17 residues. Trimming at V came to 0 bases and at J to 4 bases, leaving 11 bases not matched to a gene. From germline, CDR1 is SGDLS and CDR2 YYNGEE. CDR3 coding DNA: TGTGCCAGCAGCGTAGCGGGCAGGGGGCTTTTGGGCACTGAAGCTTTCTTT. It codes for CASSVAGRGLLGTEAFF. Combining the CDR3 with reference TRBV9 and TRBJ1-1 gives the whole variable domain DSGVTQTPKHLITATGQRVTLRCSPRSGDLSVYWYQQSLDQGLQFLIQYYNGEERAKGNILERFSAQQFPDLHSELNLSSLELGDSALYFCASSVAGRGLLGTEAFFGQGTRLTVV.

The rearrangement uses TRBV29-1 and TRBJ2-1, with TRBD2 matching over 8 bases. Trimming removed 6 bases from V and 1 base from J; junction bases left unmatched: 8. The CDR3 is 15 residues long. Per germline, CDR1 SQVTM and CDR2 ANQGSEA. The CDR3 region is CSVETAGGSYNEQFF. CDR3 DNA: TGCAGCGTGGAAACGGCGGGGGGTTCCTACAATGAGCAGTTCTTC.

V gene TRBV5-1 combines with J gene TRBJ2-7; 8 bases align to TRBD1. Germline V gene sequence: CDR1 SGHRS, CDR2 YFSETQ. The CDR3 runs 14 residues. The junction had 3 bases not matched to a gene; V was cut back by 3 bases and J by 1 base. The CDR3 loop reads CASSSRDRSYEQYF. CDR3 DNA sequence: TGCGCCAGCAGCTCCCGGGACAGGTCCTACGAGCAGTACTTC.

This clone was counted a single time. V and J are TRBV5-1 and TRBJ1-1, with D hard to call. The CDR3 sequence is 14 residues long. Trimming shortened V by 0 bases and J by 2 bases, and 8 bases separated the two germline ends. Germline lookup yields CDR1 SGHRS and CDR2 YFSETQ. The CDR3 region is CASSLGPTNTEAFF. The CDR3 DNA is TGCGCCAGCAGCTTGGGCCCGACTAACACTGAAGCTTTCTTT.

This chain joins TRBV25-1 and TRBJ1-5; unclear D gene. Trimming pared 6 bases from V and 7 bases from J, leaving 13 bases between. This CDR3 has 13 residues. Germline V gene sequence: CDR1 MGHDK, CDR2 SYGVNS. In nucleotides, the CDR3 is TGTGCCAGCAGGGGGAGGGTTGGACAGCCCCAGCATTTT. It specifies CASRGRVGQPQHF.

This clone was detected only a few times. The chain employs TRBV9 and TRBJ1-1; 10 nucleotides match TRBD1. V gave up 3 bases and J gave up 4 bases; unmatched junction bases: 9. The length of the CDR3 is 16 residues. Germline CDR1 and CDR2: SGDLS and YYNGEE. CDR3 residues: CASSEDGTGVGTEAFF. For the CDR3, the DNA is TGTGCCAGCAGCGAAGACGGGACAGGGGTCGGCACTGAAGCTTTCTTT.

The V call is TRBV6-6, the J call TRBJ1-1; D gene ambiguous. Germline V gene lookup returns CDR1 MNHNY and CDR2 SVGAGI (reference sequence). The length of the CDR3 is 14 residues. V was clipped by 2 bases and J by 5 bases, with 12 bases between them. The CDR3 is CASSYVRETTEAFF. CDR3 nucleotides: TGTGCCAGCAGTTACGTGAGGGAAACAACTGAAGCTTTCTTT.

The chain employs TRBV10-3 and TRBJ1-4; 9 bases agree with TRBD1. Germline V gene lookup returns CDR1 ENHRY and CDR2 SYGVKD. After removal of 10 bases from V and 6 bases from J, the junction contained 15 bases not matched to a gene. This CDR3 contains 16 residues. CDR3 DNA: TGTGCCACGTCCCGGGACAGGGCCGGGGGGGATGAAAAACTGTTTTTT. It yields the protein CATSRDRAGGDEKLFF.